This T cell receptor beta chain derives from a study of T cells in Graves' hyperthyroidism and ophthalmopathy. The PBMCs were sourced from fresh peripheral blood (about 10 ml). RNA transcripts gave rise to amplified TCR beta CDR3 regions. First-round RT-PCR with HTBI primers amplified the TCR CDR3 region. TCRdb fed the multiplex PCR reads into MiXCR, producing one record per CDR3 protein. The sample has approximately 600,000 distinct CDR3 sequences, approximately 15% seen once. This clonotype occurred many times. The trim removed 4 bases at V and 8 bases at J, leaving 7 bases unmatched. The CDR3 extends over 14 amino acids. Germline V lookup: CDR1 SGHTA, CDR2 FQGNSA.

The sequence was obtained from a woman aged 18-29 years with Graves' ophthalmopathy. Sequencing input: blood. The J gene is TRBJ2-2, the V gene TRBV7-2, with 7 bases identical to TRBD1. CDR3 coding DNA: TGTGCCAGCAGCTATACAGGGGTACAAGGGGAGCTGTTTTTT. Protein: CASSYTGVQGELFF.